This T cell receptor beta chain was sequenced in a study of T cell changes during pregnancy in multiple sclerosis (dated by TCRdb to about 2019). Regarding the research as a whole: The study examined how the T cell repertoire changed over the course of pregnancy in women with multiple sclerosis.

The CDR3 has 14 amino acids, counting the end cysteine and phenylalanine. Solely the CDR3 DNA is kept, with 42 bases framed from the first base. CDR1 SGHTA and CDR2 FQGNSA were looked up in the germline V gene. Ends trimmed: V by 5 bases, J by 7 bases; bases unmatched to a gene: 8. The library was produced with the immunoSEQ multiplex PCR assay. The clones in this table, taken by TCRdb from immuneACCESS, are in-frame only. Not every clone is retained; where verified, under half of the shortfall comes from an unresolved V gene, and the cause of the rest is unknown. For this sample the table gives approximately 23,000 clones, of which about 89% were detected only once. The ten largest clones take up around 0.67% of the sample. About this clone itself: The target of this receptor is not known. One base away there is no much larger clone; base qualities are not given.

This specimen was CD4+ T cells from peripheral blood mononuclear cells, taken in the third trimester of pregnancy. The clonotype originates from a female donor in good health, enrolled as a control in a pregnancy study. The sequence is built from TRBV7-2 and TRBJ2-1; TRBD1 agrees with 7 junctional bases. Here the CDR3 is given as CASSPRQGQNEQFF. DNA sequence: TGTGCCAGCAGCCCCCGACAGGGTCAGAATGAGCAGTTCTTC.